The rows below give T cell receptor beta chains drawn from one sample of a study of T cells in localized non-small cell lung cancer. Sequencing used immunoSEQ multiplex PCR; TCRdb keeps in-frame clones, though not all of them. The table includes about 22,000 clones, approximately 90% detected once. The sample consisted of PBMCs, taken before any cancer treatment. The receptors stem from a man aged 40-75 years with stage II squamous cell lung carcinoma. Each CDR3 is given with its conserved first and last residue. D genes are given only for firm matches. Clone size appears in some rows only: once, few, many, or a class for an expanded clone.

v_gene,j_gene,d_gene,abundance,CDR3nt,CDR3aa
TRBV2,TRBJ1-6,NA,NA,TGTGCCAGCACCATAGAAAGGAATTCACCCCTCCACTTT,CASTIERNSPLHF
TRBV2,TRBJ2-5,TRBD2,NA,TGTGCCAGCAGCGGGACTAGCGCTCAAGAGACCCAGTACTTC,CASSGTSAQETQYF
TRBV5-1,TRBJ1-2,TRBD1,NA,TGCGCCAGCAGCTTTGTAAACCCCGGACAGGGAATGGATGACTACACCTTC,CASSFVNPGQGMDDYTF
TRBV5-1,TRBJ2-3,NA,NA,TGCGCCAGCAGCTTGGAAGGGTTCTTCACAGATACGCAGTATTTT,CASSLEGFFTDTQYF
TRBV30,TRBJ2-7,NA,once,TGTGCCTGGAGTTCTCGGGACGGTACCTACGAGCAGTACTTC,CAWSSRDGTYEQYF
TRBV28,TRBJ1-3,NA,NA,TGTGCCAGCAGTTTAATGGGGGCGAGCTCTGGAAACACCATATATTTT,CASSLMGASSGNTIYF
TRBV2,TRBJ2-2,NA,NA,TGTGCCAGCAGCGAGATGGGACGGACCACCGGGGAGCTGTTTTTT,CASSEMGRTTGELFF
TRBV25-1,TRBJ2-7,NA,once,TGTGCCAGCAGTGCTCTAGGGACACTCAACTACGAGCAGTACTTC,CASSALGTLNYEQYF
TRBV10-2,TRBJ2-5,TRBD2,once,TGCGCCAGCAGTGACGGGAGGGCAGGGGAGACCCAGTACTTC,CASSDGRAGETQYF
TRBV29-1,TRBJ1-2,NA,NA,TGCAGCGTTGACAGGGTTGATGGCTACACCTTC,CSVDRVDGYTF
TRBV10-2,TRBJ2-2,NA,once,TGCGCCAGCAGAGGGGGGGTCGACACCGGGGAGCTGTTTTTT,CASRGGVDTGELFF
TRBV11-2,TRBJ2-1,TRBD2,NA,TGTGCCAGCAGCCGGGGGAGGGGTGACTACAATGAGCAGTTCTTC,CASSRGRGDYNEQFF
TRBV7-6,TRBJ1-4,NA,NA,TGTGCCAGCAGCCAGAGGGCGGGATCTAATGAAAAACTGTTTTTT,CASSQRAGSNEKLFF
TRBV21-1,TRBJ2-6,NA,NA,TGTGCCAGCAGCAAAACGGACGAGCTCGTCCTGACTTTC,CASSKTDELVLTF
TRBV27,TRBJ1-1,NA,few,TGTGCCAGCAGAAGTCAGGGGTCAAGTACTGAAGCTTTCTTT,CASRSQGSSTEAFF
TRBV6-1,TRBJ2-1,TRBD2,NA,TGTGCCAGCAGTGAAGCCCTAGCGGGGGGCTACAATGAGCAGTTCTTC,CASSEALAGGYNEQFF
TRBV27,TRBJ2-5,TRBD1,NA,TGTGCCAGCAGTTCCCGGACAGGGGCATGGGAGACCCAGTACTTC,CASSSRTGAWETQYF